This TCR beta chain was observed in a study of spatial heterogeneity in lung cancer. Notes on the study in general: Higher tumor mutation counts went along with higher counts of expanded intratumoral alpha and beta TCRs.

This clonotype was counted at least ten times. Its antigen is currently unknown. Time point: sample taken at primary tumor resection. TCRdb called the 5' RACE reads again in MiXCR, with one record for every CDR3 protein. The table records 5,000 to 6,000 distinct CDR3 sequences, roughly 8% of them present only once. The specimen was lung tumor tissue, collected at surgery. The receptor comes from a female donor with early-stage non-small cell lung cancer.

The CDR3 coding sequence is TGTGCCAGCAGAACCTTCTCTGGAAACACCATATATTTT. Encoded protein: CASRTFSGNTIYF. The gene calls are TRBV3-1 and TRBJ1-3; D not resolved. The germline CDR1 and CDR2 sequences are LGHDT and YNNKEL (reference sequence). This CDR3 has 13 amino acids. Trimming removed 6 bases at V and 0 bases at J, with 6 bases between.